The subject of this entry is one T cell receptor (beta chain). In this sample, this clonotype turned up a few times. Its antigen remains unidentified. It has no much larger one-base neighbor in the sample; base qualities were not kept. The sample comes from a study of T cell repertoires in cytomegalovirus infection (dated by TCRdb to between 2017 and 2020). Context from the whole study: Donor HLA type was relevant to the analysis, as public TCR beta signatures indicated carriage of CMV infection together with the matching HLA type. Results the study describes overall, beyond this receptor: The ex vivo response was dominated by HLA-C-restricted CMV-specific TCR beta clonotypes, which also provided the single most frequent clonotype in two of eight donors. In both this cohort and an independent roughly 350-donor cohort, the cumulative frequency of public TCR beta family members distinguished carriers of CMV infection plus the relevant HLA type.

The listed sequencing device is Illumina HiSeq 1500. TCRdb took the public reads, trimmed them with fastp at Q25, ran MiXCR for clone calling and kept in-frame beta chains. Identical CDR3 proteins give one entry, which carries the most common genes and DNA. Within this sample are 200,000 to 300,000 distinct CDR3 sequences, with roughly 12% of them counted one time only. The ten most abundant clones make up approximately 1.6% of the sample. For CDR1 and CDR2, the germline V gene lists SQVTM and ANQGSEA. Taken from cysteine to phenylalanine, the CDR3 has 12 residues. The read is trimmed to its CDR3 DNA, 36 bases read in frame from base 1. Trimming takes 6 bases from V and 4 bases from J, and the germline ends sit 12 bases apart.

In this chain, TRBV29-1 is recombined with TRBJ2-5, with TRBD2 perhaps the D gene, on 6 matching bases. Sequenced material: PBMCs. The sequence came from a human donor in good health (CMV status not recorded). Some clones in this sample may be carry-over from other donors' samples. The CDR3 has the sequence CSVTQGGETQYF. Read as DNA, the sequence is TGCAGCGTGACGCAGGGAGGAGAGACCCAGTACTTC.